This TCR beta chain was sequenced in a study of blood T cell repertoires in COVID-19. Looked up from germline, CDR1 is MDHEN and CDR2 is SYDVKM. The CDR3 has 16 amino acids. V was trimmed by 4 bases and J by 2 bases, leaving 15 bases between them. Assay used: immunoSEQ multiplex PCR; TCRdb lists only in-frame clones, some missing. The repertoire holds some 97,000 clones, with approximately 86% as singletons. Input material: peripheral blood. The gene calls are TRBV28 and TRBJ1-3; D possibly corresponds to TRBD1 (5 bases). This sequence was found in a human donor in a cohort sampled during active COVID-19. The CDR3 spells CASSSPLRVPGNTIYF. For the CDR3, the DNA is TGTGCCAGCAGTTCCCCACTCAGGGTGCCTGGAAACACCATATATTTT.